A single sample is the source of the 29 T cell receptor beta chains below, sequenced in a study of shared clonotypes between healthy human individuals. Terminally differentiated effector memory CD45RA+ cells were left out of the naive CD8 fraction, which was CD45RO-negative and positively selected for CCR7. Profiled with immunoSEQ multiplex PCR; TCRdb holds only in-frame clones, not every one. The sample includes around 1,900,000 clones, just over 90% of them seen just once. The source material was naive CD8+ T cells from PBMCs. These receptors all come from a man aged 18-30 years in good health. Some clones in this sample may be carry-over from other donors' samples.

The chain couples TRBV27 to TRBJ2-1, with 13 bases lining up with TRBD2. Germline CDR1 and CDR2: MNHEY and SMNVEV (reference sequence). V lost 6 bases to trimming and J lost 9 bases; unmatched junction nucleotides: 8. The CDR3 sequence is 15 residues long. Written as DNA, the CDR3 is TGTGCCAGCAGGCCGGGACTAGCGGGAATGGGTGAGCAGTTCTTC. Its protein product is CASRPGLAGMGEQFF.

As regards this clone: This CDR3 is also generated by other DNA sequences in the sample. The chain combines TRBV9 with TRBJ2-7; 11 nucleotides align to TRBD2. This CDR3 is 14 amino acids long. The germline V gene has CDR1 SGDLS and CDR2 YYNGEE. Trimming removed 3 bases from V and 3 bases from J; junction bases left unmatched: 2. The CDR3 is CASSGTSGSYEQYF. The DNA of the CDR3 is TGTGCCAGCAGCGGCACTAGCGGGAGCTACGAGCAGTACTTC.

V usage is TRBV7-9 and J usage is TRBJ1-1; a possible D gene is TRBD1 (6 bases). Germline V gene sequence: CDR1 SEHNR, CDR2 FQNEAQ (reference sequence). V lost 2 bases to trimming and J lost 4 bases, with 20 bases between them. The CDR3 runs 17 residues. CDR3 DNA: TGTGCCAGCAGCTTACTTAGCGTTTCGGGGGCTGGCACTGAAGCTTTCTTT. This sequence encodes CASSLLSVSGAGTEAFF.

The chain uses TRBV19 and TRBJ1-1, with 9 bases fitting TRBD1. The CDR3 covers 16 residues. Trimming at V came to 5 bases and at J to 0 bases, leaving 7 bases not matched to a gene. Germline lookup yields CDR1 LNHDA and CDR2 SQIVND (reference sequence). CDR3 nucleotides: TGTGCCAGTAGTTGGGGACAGGGCAATATGAACACTGAAGCTTTCTTT. This translates into CASSWGQGNMNTEAFF.

This rearrangement joins TRBV29-1 to TRBJ2-2; the D is unclear. The CDR3 consists of 13 residues. V lost 1 base and J 1 base, leaving 4 bases between the germline ends. Germline CDR1 is SQVTM and CDR2 is ANQGSEA. The CDR3 region has the DNA TGCAGCGTTGAAGGGGGGAACACCGGGGAGCTGTTTTTT. Translation: CSVEGGNTGELFF.

The genes are TRBV9 and TRBJ2-5, with D unresolved. V lost 0 bases and J lost 5, with 11 bases in between. The CDR3 runs to 14 residues. Germline-derived CDR1 and CDR2 are SGDLS and YYNGEE. The CDR3 bases are TGTGCCAGCAGCGTAGGTATAACCGTCGAGACCCAGTACTTC. Its translation: CASSVGITVETQYF.

The chain is built from TRBV7-6 and TRBJ2-1; either TRBD1 or TRBD2 may fit D (6 bases each). This CDR3 contains 19 residues. CDR1 and CDR2 (germline): SGHVS, FNYEAQ. Trimming removed 7 bases at V and 8 bases at J, with 33 bases between. CDR3 sequence: CASTKGVEGFSGFGDEQFF. The CDR3 DNA reads as TGTGCCAGCACCAAGGGGGTTGAGGGATTCAGCGGGTTTGGCGATGAGCAGTTCTTC. Looking up the rest from reference TRBV7-6 and TRBJ2-1 gives the full variable domain: GAGVSQSPRYKVTKRGQDVALRCDPISGHVSLYWYRQALGQGPEFLTYFNYEAQQDKSGLPNDRFSAERPEGSISTLTIQRTEQRDSAMYRCASTKGVEGFSGFGDEQFFGPGTRLTVL.

This chain links TRBV7-8 with TRBJ2-2; 8 bases line up with TRBD2. The J segment lost 6 bases and the V segment lost 1 base, leaving 13 bases of the junction unmatched. Germline V gives CDR1 SGHVS, CDR2 FQNEAQ. The CDR3 is 18 amino acids. The CDR3, as DNA: TGTGCCAGCAGCTTAGGGGCCCGCGGCGGGAGGCTGGCCGGGGAGCTGTTTTTT. It encodes CASSLGARGGRLAGELFF.

The rearrangement joins TRBV28 to TRBJ2-1; 7 bases align to TRBD2. The CDR3 sequence is 16 residues long. J lost 1 base, V lost 5 bases, and 8 bases had no gene match. CDR1 MDHEN and CDR2 SYDVKM come from the germline V gene. CDR3 sequence (DNA): TGTGCCAGCAGTATCTGGCGGGGGACTTCCTACAATGAGCAGTTCTTC. As protein: CASSIWRGTSYNEQFF.

The chain employs TRBV10-1 and TRBJ1-2; possible D gene TRBD1, 5 bases. In germline, CDR1 is WNHNN, CDR2 SYGVQD (reference sequence). Trimming left V 6 bases short and J 0 bases short, with 8 bases between. This CDR3 is built from 13 residues. CDR3 coding DNA: TGCGCCAGCAGACGGGGGACTAACTATGGCTACACCTTC. Its protein is CASRRGTNYGYTF.

The CDR3 DNA is TGTGCCAGCAGTCCCACTGGGGGGGGGAATGAGCAGTTCTTC. This encodes CASSPTGGGNEQFF. V is TRBV7-9 and J is TRBJ2-1; 7 nucleotides match TRBD2. The CDR3 sequence is 14 residues long. V trimming: 6 bases; J trimming: 7 bases; junction bases outside the gene matches: 9. In germline, CDR1 is SEHNR, CDR2 FQNEAQ (reference sequence).

The V gene is TRBV5-6, the J gene TRBJ2-5; D is undetermined. The CDR3 runs 16 residues. V gave up 2 bases and J gave up 0 bases, with 14 bases separating them. In germline, CDR1 is SGHDT, CDR2 YYEEEE. The CDR3 loop is CASSLTLGSNQETQYF. The CDR3 bases are TGTGCCAGCAGCTTAACTCTGGGCAGTAACCAAGAGACCCAGTACTTC.

This CDR3 reads CASRGGISIYGSYTF. CDR3 nucleotides: TGTGCCAGCAGGGGGGGAATCAGTATTTACGGTAGCTACACCTTC. This chain joins TRBV28 and TRBJ1-2, with a possible D match to TRBD1 (5 bases). Germline assignment: CDR1 MDHEN and CDR2 SYDVKM. Between the trimmed V and J ends, which lost 6 bases and 9 bases, there was a span of 23 bases. The CDR3 totals 15 residues.

This clone was observed a single time. This sequence joins TRBV11-2 and TRBJ1-5, with a tentative D call TRBD1 (5 bases). CDR1 and CDR2 from the germline V gene are SGHAT and FQNNGV. The V and J ends lost 1 base and 7 bases respectively, with 14 bases between them. This CDR3 comprises 15 residues. In DNA, the CDR3 is TGTGCCAGCAGCTTAGGTCAGGGAGCTAGGCAGCCCCAGCATTTT. Translated: CASSLGQGARQPQHF.

V usage is TRBV28 and J usage is TRBJ2-7; TRBD1 agrees at 7 bases. Germline CDR1 is MDHEN and CDR2 is SYDVKM. The J segment lost 5 bases and the V segment lost 2 bases, leaving 9 bases of the junction unmatched. This CDR3 has 15 amino acids. The CDR3 DNA reads TGTGCCAGCAGTTTAGGACAGGCGTACCGGGACGAGCAGTACTTC. Translation gives CASSLGQAYRDEQYF.

J is TRBJ2-2 and V is TRBV4-2; D may match TRBD1 or TRBD2 (5 bases each). V was shortened by 1 base and J by 6 bases, with 12 bases between the two germline ends. The CDR3 is made up of 15 amino acids. Germline V gene data show CDR1 as LGHNA and CDR2 as YNFKEQ. The CDR3, as DNA: TGTGCCAGCAGCCAAGGGGGGATGGAAGCCGGGGAGCTGTTTTTT. This encodes CASSQGGMEAGELFF.

The gene calls are TRBV30 and TRBJ2-5; 7 nucleotides match TRBD1. The CDR3 consists of 14 residues. Germline values: CDR1 GTSNPN, CDR2 SVGIG (reference sequence). The V and J ends lost 1 base and 5 bases, in that order; junction bases with no gene match: 7. CDR3 DNA sequence: TGTGCCTGGAGTGGACAGGGAGAGAGGGAGACCCAGTACTTC. Translated: CAWSGQGERETQYF.

This chain connects TRBV25-1 to TRBJ2-1; 7 bases match TRBD2. Germline CDR1 is MGHDK and CDR2 is SYGVNS. V lost 3 bases, J lost 6 bases, and 5 bases stayed unmatched. The CDR3 has 14 residues. The CDR3 nucleotides read TGTGCCAGCAGTGACAGCGGGGTCTCCAATGAGCAGTTCTTC. It is translated as CASSDSGVSNEQFF.

This clone was found once. The CDR3, as DNA: TGTGCCAGCAGCGAGGCGGGGGCAAACTATGGCTACACCTTC. Translating gives CASSEAGANYGYTF. The rearrangement links TRBV7-8 to TRBJ1-2; D is possibly TRBD1 (6 bases). CDR1 is SGHVS and CDR2 is FQNEAQ in the germline V gene. With 5 bases removed from V and 2 bases from J, the gap between germline ends came to 12 bases. The CDR3 sequence is 14 residues long. Looking up the rest from reference TRBV7-8 and TRBJ1-2 gives the full variable domain: GAGVSQSPRYKVAKRGQDVALRCDPISGHVSLFWYQQALGQGPEFLTYFQNEAQLDKSGLPSDRFFAERPEGSVSTLKIQRTQQEDSAVYLCASSEAGANYGYTFGSGTRLTVV.

Note on this clone: Just one base apart from a much larger clone, this may be a read error. The genes are TRBV28 and TRBJ1-1; D is uncertain. The germline gives CDR1 MDHEN, CDR2 SYDVKM. There are 11 residues in the CDR3. The germline V and J ends were trimmed by 4 bases and 1 base, with 1 base remaining between them. The CDR3 loop reads CASSWNTEAFF. In DNA form, the CDR3 reads TGTGCCAGCAGTTGGAACACTGAAGCTTTCTTT.

Points on this clone: Other DNA variants within this sample encode the same CDR3. This chain links TRBV28 with TRBJ2-2; a possible D gene is TRBD2 (5 bases). Germline assignment: CDR1 MDHEN and CDR2 SYDVKM. Trimming removed 6 bases at V and 4 bases at J, with 12 bases between. This CDR3 has 14 residues. The CDR3 nucleotides are TGTGCCAGCAGCGAGGCGGGTGGCACCGGGGAGCTGTTTTTT. The encoded protein is CASSEAGGTGELFF.

The J gene is TRBJ2-5, the V gene TRBV10-2, with no clear D. The J call may be wrong; the DNA end is better matched by TRBJ2-7. The CDR3 runs 13 residues. The germline CDR1 and CDR2 sequences are WSHSY and SAAADI. Written as DNA, the CDR3 is TGCGCCAGCATGATGAGAGCCTCCTACGAGCAGTACTTC. Protein product: CASMMRASYEQYF.

The chain recombines TRBV5-1 with TRBJ2-1, with 7 bases that match TRBD2. This CDR3 comprises 16 residues. CDR1 and CDR2 (germline): SGHRS, YFSETQ. V trimming: 2 bases; J trimming: 0 bases; junction bases outside the gene matches: 5. The CDR3, as DNA: TGCGCCAGCAGCTTTCTAGCGGCCGCCTCCTACAATGAGCAGTTCTTC. Its translation: CASSFLAAASYNEQFF.

The chain recombines TRBV30 with TRBJ1-5; D ambiguous. The CDR3 is 14 residues long. Germline CDR1 reads GTSNPN; CDR2 reads SVGIG (reference sequence). V lost 0 bases to trimming and J lost 2 bases, with 8 bases between them. CDR3 protein: CAWSVEGGNQPQHF. The CDR3 bases are TGTGCCTGGAGTGTCGAGGGCGGCAATCAGCCCCAGCATTTT.

The chain joins TRBV27 to TRBJ2-1, with D tentatively TRBD2 (5 bases). The germline V and J ends were trimmed by 3 bases and 3 bases, with 9 bases remaining between them. This CDR3 is built from 14 residues. The germline CDR1 and CDR2 sequences are MNHEY and SMNVEV (reference sequence). CDR3 residues: CASSFLGDYNEQFF. The CDR3 region has the DNA TGTGCCAGCAGTTTCCTGGGAGACTACAATGAGCAGTTCTTC.

This chain connects TRBV9 to TRBJ2-7; 9 bases are a match to TRBD2. The CDR3 is made up of 16 amino acids. The germline CDR1 and CDR2 sequences are SGDLS and YYNGEE. V trimming: 3 bases; J trimming: 2 bases; junction bases outside the gene matches: 9. In nucleotides, the CDR3 is TGTGCCAGCAGCGAAAACATAGCGGGAGCGCCCTACGAGCAGTACTTC. Translating gives CASSENIAGAPYEQYF. The full variable domain, with the rest looked up from reference TRBV9 and TRBJ2-7, is DSGVTQTPKHLITATGQRVTLRCSPRSGDLSVYWYQQSLDQGLQFLIQYYNGEERAKGNILERFSAQQFPDLHSELNLSSLELGDSALYFCASSENIAGAPYEQYFGPGTRLTVT.

This clone has only a few counts. In DNA form, the CDR3 reads TGTGCCAGCAGTGTCCGACAAGCAACTAATGAAAAACTGTTTTTT. The encoded protein is CASSVRQATNEKLFF. This sequence joins TRBV6-1 and TRBJ1-4, with D uncertain. The CDR3 totals 15 residues. Trimming removed 4 bases at V and 0 bases at J, with 9 bases between. Germline V lookup: CDR1 MNHNS, CDR2 SASEGT.

The genes are TRBV27 and TRBJ1-1; TRBD1 is a possible D gene (5 bases). Trimming pared 1 base from V and 1 base from J, leaving 13 bases between. The CDR3 totals 16 residues. CDR1 is MNHEY, CDR2 SMNVEV, per germline (reference sequence). The CDR3, as DNA: TGTGCCAGCAGTTTATACCAGGGAGAAGCGAACACTGAAGCTTTCTTT. Encoded protein: CASSLYQGEANTEAFF.

On this clone: At one end the junction does not follow the germline gene, possibly because of a read error. This chain joins TRBV4-3 and TRBJ2-1; D might be TRBD2 (5 bases). There are 16 residues in the CDR3. Germline CDR1 is LGHNA and CDR2 is YSLEER. CDR3 nucleotides: TGCGCCAGCAGCCAAGAAGCGGCAGGAAGCTACGATGAGCAGTTCTTC. Translation: CASSQEAAGSYDEQFF.